This paragraph covers one T cell receptor beta chain sequence. The CDR3 covers 14 residues. V dropped 2 bases and J dropped 7 bases, with 14 bases sitting between them. Per germline, CDR1 MDHEN and CDR2 SYDVKM. Only in-frame clones appear in the TCRdb table, and some are missing; sequencing was by immunoSEQ multiplex PCR. The repertoire holds roughly 160,000 clones, with roughly 80% as singletons. The sample comes from a study of blood T cell repertoires in COVID-19. Study-level information: The samples span acute and convalescent COVID-19 from the United States, Italy and Spain. Nucleic acid was either cDNA or gDNA, and it came from T cells, B-cell-depleted T cells, or PBMCs.

This TCR came from a woman of 80 years or more with acute or convalescent COVID-19. The J gene is TRBJ2-5, the V gene TRBV28, with a weak D call TRBD1 (5 bases). The specimen sequenced was peripheral blood. The CDR3 DNA reads as TGTGCCAGCAGTTTAAAAAGGGGTTCGGGGACCCAGTACTTC. Translating it yields CASSLKRGSGTQYF.